This T cell receptor (beta chain) was retrieved from a study of CD8 T cells in ankylosing spondylitis. Study-wide points: Reportedly, disease-linked clones are significantly enriched in ankylosing spondylitis patients' matched synovial fluid. Clones that were linked to disease were CD8+ and were relatively rare in peripheral blood. One TCR beta motif, made up of eight or nine highly homologous variants, appeared characteristic of ankylosing spondylitis blood. In synovial fluid and blood from reactive arthritis, some motif variants were previously reported.

In its sample, this clonotype was seen many times. Its matching antigen is unknown. Generation of TCR beta libraries employed quantitative 5'-RACE incorporating molecular barcodes. TCRdb used MiXCR to reprocess the 5' RACE reads, holding one entry per CDR3 protein. The table shows fewer than 550,000 distinct CDR3 sequences, with roughly 5.2% occurring only once. The CDR3 has 14 amino acids. V shed 6 bases, J shed 6 bases, and the junction held 7 bases outside the gene matches. The origin of this receptor is a male donor with ankylosing spondylitis. This chain joins TRBV12-3 or TRBV12-4 and TRBJ1-5, with TRBD1 matching 8 bases. Sequenced input: blood, either unsorted or a sorted T cell fraction (not recorded which). The CDR3 loop reads CASRPQGASQPQHF. The DNA for the CDR3 is TGTGCCAGCAGGCCGCAGGGGGCGAGTCAGCCCCAGCATTTT.